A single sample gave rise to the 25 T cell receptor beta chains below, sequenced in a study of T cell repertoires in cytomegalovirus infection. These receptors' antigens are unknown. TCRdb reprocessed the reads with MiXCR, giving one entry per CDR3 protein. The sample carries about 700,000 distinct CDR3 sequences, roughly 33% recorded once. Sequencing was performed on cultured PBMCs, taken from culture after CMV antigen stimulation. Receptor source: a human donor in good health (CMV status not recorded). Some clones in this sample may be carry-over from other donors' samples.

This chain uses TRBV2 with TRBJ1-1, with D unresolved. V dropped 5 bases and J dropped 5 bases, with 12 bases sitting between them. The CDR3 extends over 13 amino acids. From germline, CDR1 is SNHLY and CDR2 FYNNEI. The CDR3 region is CASSKITDTEAFF. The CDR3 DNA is TGTGCCAGCAGTAAGATTACAGATACTGAAGCTTTCTTT. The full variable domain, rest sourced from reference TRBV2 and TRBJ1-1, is EPEVTQTPSHQVTQMGQEVILRCVPISNHLYFYWYRQILGQKVEFLVSFYNNEISEKSEIFDDQFSVERPDGSNFTLKIRSTKLEDSAMYFCASSKITDTEAFFGQGTRLTVV.

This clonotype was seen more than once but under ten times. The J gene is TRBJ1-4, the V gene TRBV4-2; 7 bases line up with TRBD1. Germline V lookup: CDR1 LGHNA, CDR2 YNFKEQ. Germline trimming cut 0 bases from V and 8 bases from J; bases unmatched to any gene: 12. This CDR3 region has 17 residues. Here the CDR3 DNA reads TGTGCCAGCAGCCAAGATCAGGGGGACACCGGCCTCGAAAAACTGTTTTTT. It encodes CASSQDQGDTGLEKLFF.

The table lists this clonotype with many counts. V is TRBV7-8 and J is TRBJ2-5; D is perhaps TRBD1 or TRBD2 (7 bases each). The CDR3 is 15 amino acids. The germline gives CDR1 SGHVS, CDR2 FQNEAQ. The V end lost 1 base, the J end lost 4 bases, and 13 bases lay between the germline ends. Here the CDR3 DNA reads TGTGCCAGCAGCTTAGGGGGGGGACAGAGAGAGACCCAGTACTTC. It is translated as CASSLGGGQRETQYF. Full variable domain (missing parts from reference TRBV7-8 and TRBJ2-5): GAGVSQSPRYKVAKRGQDVALRCDPISGHVSLFWYQQALGQGPEFLTYFQNEAQLDKSGLPSDRFFAERPEGSVSTLKIQRTQQEDSAVYLCASSLGGGQRETQYFGPGTRLLVL.

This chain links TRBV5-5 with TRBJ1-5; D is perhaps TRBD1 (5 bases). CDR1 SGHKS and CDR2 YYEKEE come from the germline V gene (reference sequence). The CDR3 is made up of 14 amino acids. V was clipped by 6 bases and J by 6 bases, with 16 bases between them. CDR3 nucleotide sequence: TGTGCCAGCACGTGGAGCGGGGCTGGTCAGCCCCAGCATTTT. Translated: CASTWSGAGQPQHF. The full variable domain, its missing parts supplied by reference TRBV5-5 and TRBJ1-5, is DAGVTQSPTHLIKTRGQQVTLRCSPISGHKSVSWYQQVLGQGPQFIFQYYEKEERGRGNFPDRFSARQFPNYSSELNVNALLLGDSALYLCASTWSGAGQPQHFGDGTRLSIL.

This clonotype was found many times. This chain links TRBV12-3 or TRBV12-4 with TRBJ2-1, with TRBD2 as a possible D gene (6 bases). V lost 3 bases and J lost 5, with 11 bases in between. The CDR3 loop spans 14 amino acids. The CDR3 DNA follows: TGTGCCAGCAGTTTGTGGCTAGCGAACAATGAGCAGTTCTTC. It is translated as CASSLWLANNEQFF.

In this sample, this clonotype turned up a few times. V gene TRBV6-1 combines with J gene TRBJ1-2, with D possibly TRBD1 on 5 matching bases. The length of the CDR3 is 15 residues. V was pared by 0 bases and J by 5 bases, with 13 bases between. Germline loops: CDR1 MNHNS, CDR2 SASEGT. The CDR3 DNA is TGTGCCAGCAGTGAAGCGGGGGGACCGACATATGGCTACACCTTC. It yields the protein CASSEAGGPTYGYTF.

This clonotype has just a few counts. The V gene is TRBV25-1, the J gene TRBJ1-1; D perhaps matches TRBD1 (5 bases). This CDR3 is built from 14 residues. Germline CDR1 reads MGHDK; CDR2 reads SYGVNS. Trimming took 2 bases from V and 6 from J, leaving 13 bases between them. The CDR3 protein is CASSELQGVAEAFF. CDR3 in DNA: TGTGCCAGCAGTGAACTCCAGGGTGTCGCTGAAGCTTTCTTT. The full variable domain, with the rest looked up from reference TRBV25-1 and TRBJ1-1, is EADIYQTPRYLVIGTGKKITLECSQTMGHDKMYWYQQDPGMELHLIHYSYGVNSTEKGDLSSESTVSRIRTEHFPLTLESARPSHTSQYLCASSELQGVAEAFFGQGTRLTVV.

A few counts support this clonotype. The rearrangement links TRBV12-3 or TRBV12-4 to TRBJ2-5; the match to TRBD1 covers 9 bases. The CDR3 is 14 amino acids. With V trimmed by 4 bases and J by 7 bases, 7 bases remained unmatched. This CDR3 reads CASSWDRARWTQYF. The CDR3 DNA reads TGTGCCAGCAGTTGGGACAGGGCGAGGTGGACCCAGTACTTC.

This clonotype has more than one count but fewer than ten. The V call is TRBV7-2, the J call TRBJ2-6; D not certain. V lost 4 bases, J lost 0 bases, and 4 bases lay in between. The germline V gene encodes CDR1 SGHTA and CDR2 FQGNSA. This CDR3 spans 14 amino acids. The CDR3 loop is CASSSNSGANVLTF. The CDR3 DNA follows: TGTGCCAGCAGCTCAAACTCTGGGGCCAACGTCCTGACTTTC.

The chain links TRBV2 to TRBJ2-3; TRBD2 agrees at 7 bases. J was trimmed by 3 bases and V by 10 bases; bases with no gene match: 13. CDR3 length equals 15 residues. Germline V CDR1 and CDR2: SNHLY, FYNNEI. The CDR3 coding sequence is TGTGCCACCACCGTGTACGGCGGGAGAACAGATACGCAGTATTTT. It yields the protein CATTVYGGRTDTQYF. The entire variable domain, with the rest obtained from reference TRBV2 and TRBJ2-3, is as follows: EPEVTQTPSHQVTQMGQEVILRCVPISNHLYFYWYRQILGQKVEFLVSFYNNEISEKSEIFDDQFSVERPDGSNFTLKIRSTKLEDSAMYFCATTVYGGRTDTQYFGPGTRLTVL.

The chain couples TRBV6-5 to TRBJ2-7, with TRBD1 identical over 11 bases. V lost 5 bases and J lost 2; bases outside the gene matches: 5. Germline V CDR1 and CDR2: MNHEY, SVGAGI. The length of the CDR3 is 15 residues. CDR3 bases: TGTGCCAGCAGTCCAGGACAGGGGGCGACCTACGAGCAGTACTTC. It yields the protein CASSPGQGATYEQYF.

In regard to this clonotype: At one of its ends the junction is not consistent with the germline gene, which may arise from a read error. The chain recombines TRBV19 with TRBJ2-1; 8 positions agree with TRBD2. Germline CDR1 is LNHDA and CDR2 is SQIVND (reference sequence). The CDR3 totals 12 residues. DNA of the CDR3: TGTGCCAGTCGGGGACTAGTAAATGAGCAGTTATTC. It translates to CASRGLVNEQLF.

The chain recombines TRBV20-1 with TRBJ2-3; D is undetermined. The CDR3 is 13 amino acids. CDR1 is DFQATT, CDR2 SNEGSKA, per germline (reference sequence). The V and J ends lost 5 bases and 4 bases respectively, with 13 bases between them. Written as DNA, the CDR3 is TGCAGTGCTCCGACCGCCGGCGCAGATACGCAGTATTTT. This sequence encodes CSAPTAGADTQYF.

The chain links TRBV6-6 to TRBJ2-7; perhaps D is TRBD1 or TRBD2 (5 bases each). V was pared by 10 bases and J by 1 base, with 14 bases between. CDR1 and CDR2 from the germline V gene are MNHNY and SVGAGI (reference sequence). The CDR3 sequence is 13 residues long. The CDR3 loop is CATKREGSYEQYF. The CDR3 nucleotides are TGTGCCACCAAGAGAGAGGGGTCCTACGAGCAGTACTTC.

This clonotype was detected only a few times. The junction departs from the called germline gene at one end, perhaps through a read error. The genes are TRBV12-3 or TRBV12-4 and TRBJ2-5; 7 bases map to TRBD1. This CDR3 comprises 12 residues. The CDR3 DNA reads TGTGCCAGCAGTCCCCAAGACAGGGCCACGGACTTC. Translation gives CASSPQDRATDF.

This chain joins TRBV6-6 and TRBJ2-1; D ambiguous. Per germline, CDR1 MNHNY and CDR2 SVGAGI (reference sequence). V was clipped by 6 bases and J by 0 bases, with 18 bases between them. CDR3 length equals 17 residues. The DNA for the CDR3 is TGTGCCAGCAGCATGTACGCCCCGCAGAGCTCCTACAATGAGCAGTTCTTC. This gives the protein CASSMYAPQSSYNEQFF.

The CDR3 nucleotides read TGTGCCAGCAGCCCGGCGGGCGGCTATGGCTACACCTTC. It specifies CASSPAGGYGYTF. V and J are TRBV11-2 and TRBJ1-2; D is ambiguous. The germline V gene has CDR1 SGHAT and CDR2 FQNNGV. Trimming cost V 5 bases and J 4 bases, with 11 bases left between them. This CDR3 region has 13 residues.

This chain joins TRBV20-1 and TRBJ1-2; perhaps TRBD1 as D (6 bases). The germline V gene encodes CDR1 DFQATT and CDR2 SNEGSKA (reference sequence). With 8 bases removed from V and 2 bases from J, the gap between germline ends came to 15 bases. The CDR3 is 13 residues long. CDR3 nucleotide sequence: TGCAGTCCTCACACAGGGTACAACTATGGCTACACCTTC. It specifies CSPHTGYNYGYTF.

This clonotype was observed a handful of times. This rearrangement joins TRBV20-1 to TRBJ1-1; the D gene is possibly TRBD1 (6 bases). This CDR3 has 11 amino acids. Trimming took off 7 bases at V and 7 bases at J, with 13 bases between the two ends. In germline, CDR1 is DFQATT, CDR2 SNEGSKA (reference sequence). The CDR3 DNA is TGCAGTGTCCGGACAGATAATGAAGCTTTCTTT. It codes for CSVRTDNEAFF.

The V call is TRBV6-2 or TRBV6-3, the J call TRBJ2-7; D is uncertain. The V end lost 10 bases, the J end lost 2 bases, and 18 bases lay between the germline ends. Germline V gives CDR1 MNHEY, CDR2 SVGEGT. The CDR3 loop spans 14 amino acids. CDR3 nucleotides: TGTGCCACAGCATCACTACGGAGCACCTACGAGCAGTACGTC. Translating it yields CATASLRSTYEQYV.

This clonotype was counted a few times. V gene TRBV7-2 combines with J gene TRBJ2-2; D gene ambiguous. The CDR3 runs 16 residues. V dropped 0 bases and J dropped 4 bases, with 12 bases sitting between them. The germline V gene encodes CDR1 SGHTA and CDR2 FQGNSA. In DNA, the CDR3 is TGTGCCAGCAGCTTAGCTGCCCAGCGAGGCACCGGGGAGCTGTTTTTT. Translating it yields CASSLAAQRGTGELFF.

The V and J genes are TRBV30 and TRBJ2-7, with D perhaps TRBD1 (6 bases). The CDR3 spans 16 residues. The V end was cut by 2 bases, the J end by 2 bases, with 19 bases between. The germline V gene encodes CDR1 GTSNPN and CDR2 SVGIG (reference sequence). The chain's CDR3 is CAWSSPPTGKTYEQYF. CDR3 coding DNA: TGTGCCTGGAGTTCCCCTCCGACAGGCAAGACCTACGAGCAGTACTTC.

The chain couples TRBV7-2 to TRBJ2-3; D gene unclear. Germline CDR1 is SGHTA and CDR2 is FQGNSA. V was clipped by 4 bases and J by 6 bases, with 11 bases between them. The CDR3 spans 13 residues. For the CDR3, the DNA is TGTGCCAGCAGCTGGCAGGCATCCGATACGCAGTATTTT. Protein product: CASSWQASDTQYF.

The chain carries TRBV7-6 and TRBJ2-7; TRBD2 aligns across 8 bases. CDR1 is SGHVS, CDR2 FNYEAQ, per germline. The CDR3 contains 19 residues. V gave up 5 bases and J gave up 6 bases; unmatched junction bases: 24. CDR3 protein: CASSPTSNGGGPSPFEQYF. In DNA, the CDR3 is TGTGCCAGCAGCCCGACCTCGAACGGCGGGGGGCCCTCTCCCTTCGAGCAGTACTTC.

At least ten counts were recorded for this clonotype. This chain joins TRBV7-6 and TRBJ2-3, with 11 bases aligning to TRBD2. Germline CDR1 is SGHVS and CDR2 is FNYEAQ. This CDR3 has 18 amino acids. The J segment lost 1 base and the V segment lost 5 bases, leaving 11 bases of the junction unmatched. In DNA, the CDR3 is TGTGCCAGCAGCCGAGCTAGCGGGGGGCATACCCGCACAGATACGCAGTATTTT. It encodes CASSRASGGHTRTDTQYF.